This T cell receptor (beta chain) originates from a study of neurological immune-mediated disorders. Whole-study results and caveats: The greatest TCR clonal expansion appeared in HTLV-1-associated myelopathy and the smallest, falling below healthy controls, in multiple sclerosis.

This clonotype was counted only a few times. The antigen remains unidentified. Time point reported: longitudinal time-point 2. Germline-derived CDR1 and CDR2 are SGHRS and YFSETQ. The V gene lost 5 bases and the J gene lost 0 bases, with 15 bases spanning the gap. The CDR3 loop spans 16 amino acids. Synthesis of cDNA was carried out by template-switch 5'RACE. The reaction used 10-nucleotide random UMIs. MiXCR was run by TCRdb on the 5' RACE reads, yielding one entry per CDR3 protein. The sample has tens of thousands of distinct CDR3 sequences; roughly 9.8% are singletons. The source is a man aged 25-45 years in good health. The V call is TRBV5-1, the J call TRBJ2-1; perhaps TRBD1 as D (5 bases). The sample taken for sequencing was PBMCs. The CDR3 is CASRYRTLHSYNEQFF. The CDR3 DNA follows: TGCGCCAGCAGGTACCGGACACTACACTCCTACAATGAGCAGTTCTTC.